This entry lists 12 T cell receptor beta chains sequenced from one sample in a study of cytomegalovirus exposure and HLA in healthy donors. 13 Jbeta primers and 60 Vbeta primers were used for the PCR. Repertoires were generated with immunoSEQ multiplex PCR, while TCRdb's copy carries only in-frame clones and drops some. The data contain about 97,000 clones, 75% to 90% of them singletons. The sample taken for sequencing was PBMCs. The source of these receptors is a young man in good health and CMV-seronegative.

The V and J genes are TRBV28 and TRBJ1-6; the D gene is possibly TRBD1 (5 bases). Trimming shortened V by 6 bases and J by 6 bases, and 21 bases separated the two germline ends. Germline V lookup: CDR1 MDHEN, CDR2 SYDVKM. This CDR3 is built from 17 residues. The CDR3 DNA follows: TGTGCCAGCAGACCCTGGGGCAGTTTCTCATCTAATTCACCCCTCCACTTT. This sequence encodes CASRPWGSFSSNSPLHF.

The chain recombines TRBV25-1 with TRBJ1-2; D gene ambiguous. The CDR3 is made up of 12 amino acids. The V end lost 4 bases, the J end lost 4 bases, and 7 bases lay between the germline ends. Germline V gene data show CDR1 as MGHDK and CDR2 as SYGVNS. CDR3 DNA sequence: TGTGCCAGCAGTGTGGGCCGCTATGGCTACACCTTC. It translates to CASSVGRYGYTF.

The CDR3: CASSLGPQGNEQFF. The DNA for the CDR3 is TGCGCCAGCAGCTTGGGGCCGCAGGGTAATGAGCAGTTCTTC. This chain joins TRBV5-1 and TRBJ2-1; D possibly corresponds to TRBD1 (5 bases). The CDR3 covers 14 residues. CDR1 and CDR2 (germline): SGHRS, YFSETQ. Trimming left V 0 bases short and J 7 bases short, with 11 bases between.

The CDR3, as DNA: TGTGCCAGCAGTTTGGACAGGACAGATACGCAGTATTTT. Protein sequence: CASSLDRTDTQYF. V usage is TRBV27 and J usage is TRBJ2-3; 7 nucleotides align to TRBD1. CDR3 length: 13 residues. The V segment lost 3 bases and the J segment 3 bases; nucleotides outside the gene matches: 0. Germline-derived CDR1 and CDR2 are MNHEY and SMNVEV (reference sequence).

The V gene is TRBV30, the J gene TRBJ2-7, with TRBD1 as a possible D gene (5 bases). The length of the CDR3 is 13 residues. Trimming pared 6 bases from V and 5 bases from J, leaving 17 bases between. Germline V gene sequence: CDR1 GTSNPN, CDR2 SVGIG (reference sequence). The CDR3 reads CACLGPPRHEQYF. CDR3 DNA: TGTGCCTGTTTGGGGCCCCCTCGCCACGAGCAGTACTTC.

This clone was recorded a few times. J is TRBJ1-5 and V is TRBV5-6, with D unclear. CDR1 is SGHDT, CDR2 YYEEEE, per germline. With 0 bases removed from V and 2 bases from J, the gap between germline ends came to 6 bases. The CDR3 is made up of 14 amino acids. CDR3 residues: CASSLVSGNQPQHF. In DNA, the CDR3 is TGTGCCAGCAGCTTGGTGTCAGGCAATCAGCCCCAGCATTTT.

The V call is TRBV27, the J call TRBJ1-5, with D perhaps matching TRBD1 (5 bases). Trimming shortened V by 1 base and J by 3 bases, and 7 bases separated the two germline ends. This CDR3 region has 14 residues. Germline V gives CDR1 MNHEY, CDR2 SMNVEV (reference sequence). The CDR3: CASSLLGVNQPQHF. The CDR3 nucleotides read TGTGCCAGCAGTTTATTAGGGGTCAATCAGCCCCAGCATTTT.

The rearrangement uses TRBV30 and TRBJ2-3; D not certain. The CDR3 spans 11 residues. Germline-derived CDR1 and CDR2 are GTSNPN and SVGIG (reference sequence). V gave up 5 bases and J gave up 10 bases, with 13 bases separating them. CDR3 DNA sequence: TGTGCCTGGTCTGGCAGGAAGGCGCAGTATTTT. Amino acids: CAWSGRKAQYF.

The V and J genes are TRBV28 and TRBJ2-5; D is uncertain. The germline V gene encodes CDR1 MDHEN and CDR2 SYDVKM. Trimming removed 2 bases at V and 0 bases at J, with 7 bases between. This CDR3 is 14 amino acids long. The CDR3 region is CASSLTLYQETQYF. DNA of the CDR3: TGTGCCAGCAGTTTAACTCTGTACCAAGAGACCCAGTACTTC.

J is TRBJ2-2 and V is TRBV4-1; TRBD2 might be the D (7 bases). This CDR3 has 17 amino acids. Trimming left V 4 bases short and J 7 bases short, with 22 bases between. From germline, CDR1 is MGHRA and CDR2 YSYEKL. The chain's CDR3 is CASSPQRSTGRDGELFF. CDR3 nucleotide sequence: TGCGCCAGCAGCCCACAAAGGAGTACAGGGAGGGACGGGGAGCTGTTTTTT.

The CDR3 DNA is TGTGCCAGCAGCGGACAGGGGAATCGGCACAATGAGCAGTTCTTC. It yields the protein CASSGQGNRHNEQFF. The rearrangement uses TRBV7-2 and TRBJ2-1; 9 bases align to TRBD1. From germline, CDR1 is SGHTA and CDR2 FQGNSA. With 5 bases clipped from V and 5 bases from J, the junction kept 7 bases outside the gene matches. The CDR3 sequence is 15 residues long.

CDR3 in amino acids: CASSLAGTANYGYTF. Here the CDR3 DNA reads TGTGCCAGCAGCTTGGCGGGGACAGCAAACTATGGCTACACCTTC. V and J are TRBV5-4 and TRBJ1-2, with 7 bases identical to TRBD1. V trimming: 0 bases; J trimming: 2 bases; junction bases outside the gene matches: 4. The CDR3 runs to 15 residues. Germline V gene sequence: CDR1 SGHNT, CDR2 YYREEE (reference sequence).